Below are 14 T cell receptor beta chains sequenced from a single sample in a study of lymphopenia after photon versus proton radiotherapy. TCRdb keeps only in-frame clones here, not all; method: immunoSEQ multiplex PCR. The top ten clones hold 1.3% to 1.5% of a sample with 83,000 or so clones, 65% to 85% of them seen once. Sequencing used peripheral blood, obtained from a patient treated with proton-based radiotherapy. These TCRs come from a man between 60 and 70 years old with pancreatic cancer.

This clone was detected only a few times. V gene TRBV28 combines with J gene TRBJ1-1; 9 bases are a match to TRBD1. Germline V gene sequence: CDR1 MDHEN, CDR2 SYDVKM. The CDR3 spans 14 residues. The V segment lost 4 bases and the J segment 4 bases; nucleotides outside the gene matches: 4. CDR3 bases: TGTGCCAGCAGTTATGGGACAGGGAGCACTGAAGCTTTCTTT. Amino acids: CASSYGTGSTEAFF.

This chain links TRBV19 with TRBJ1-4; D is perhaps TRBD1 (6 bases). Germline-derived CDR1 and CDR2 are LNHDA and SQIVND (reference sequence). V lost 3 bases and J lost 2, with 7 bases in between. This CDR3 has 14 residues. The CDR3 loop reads CASSMRGTNEKLFF. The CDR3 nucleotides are TGTGCCAGTAGTATGAGGGGGACTAATGAAAAACTGTTTTTT.

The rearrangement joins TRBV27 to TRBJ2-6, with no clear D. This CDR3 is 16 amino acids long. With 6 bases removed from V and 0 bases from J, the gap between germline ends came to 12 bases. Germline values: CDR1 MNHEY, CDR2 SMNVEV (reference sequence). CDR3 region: CASSPAASSGANVLTF. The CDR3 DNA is TGTGCCAGCAGCCCCGCAGCCAGCTCTGGGGCCAACGTCCTGACTTTC.

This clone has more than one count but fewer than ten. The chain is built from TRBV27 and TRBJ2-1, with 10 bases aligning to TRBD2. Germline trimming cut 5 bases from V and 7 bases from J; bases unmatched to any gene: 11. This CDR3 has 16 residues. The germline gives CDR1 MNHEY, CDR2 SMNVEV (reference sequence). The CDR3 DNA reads TGTGCCAGCAGTCCCATTCTAGCGGGGGCCATGAATGAGCAGTTCTTC. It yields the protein CASSPILAGAMNEQFF.

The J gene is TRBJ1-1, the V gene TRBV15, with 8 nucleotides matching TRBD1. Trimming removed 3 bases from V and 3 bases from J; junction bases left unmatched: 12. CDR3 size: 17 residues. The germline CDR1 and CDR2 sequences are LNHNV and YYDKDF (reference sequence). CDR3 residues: CATSSDLRGLGDTEAFF. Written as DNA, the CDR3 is TGTGCCACCAGCAGCGACCTCAGGGGGCTGGGGGACACTGAAGCTTTCTTT.

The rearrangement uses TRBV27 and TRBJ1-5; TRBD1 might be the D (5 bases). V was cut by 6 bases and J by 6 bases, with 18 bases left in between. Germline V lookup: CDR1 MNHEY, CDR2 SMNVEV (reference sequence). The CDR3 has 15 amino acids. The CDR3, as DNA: TGTGCCAGCAGATACTCGGGGCGGGGCAGTCAGCCCCAGCATTTT. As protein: CASRYSGRGSQPQHF.

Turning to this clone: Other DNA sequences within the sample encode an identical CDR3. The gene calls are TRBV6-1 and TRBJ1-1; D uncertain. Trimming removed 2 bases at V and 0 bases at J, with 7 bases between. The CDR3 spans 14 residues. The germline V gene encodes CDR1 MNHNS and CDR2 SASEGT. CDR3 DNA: TGTGCCAGCAGTGAACCGGGGATGAACACTGAAGCTTTCTTT. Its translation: CASSEPGMNTEAFF.

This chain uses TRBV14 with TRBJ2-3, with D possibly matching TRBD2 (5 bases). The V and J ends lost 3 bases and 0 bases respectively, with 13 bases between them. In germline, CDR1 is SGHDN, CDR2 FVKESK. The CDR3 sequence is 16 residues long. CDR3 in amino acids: CASSQIGGLSTDTQYF. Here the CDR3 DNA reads TGTGCCAGCAGCCAGATCGGCGGGTTAAGCACAGATACGCAGTATTTT.

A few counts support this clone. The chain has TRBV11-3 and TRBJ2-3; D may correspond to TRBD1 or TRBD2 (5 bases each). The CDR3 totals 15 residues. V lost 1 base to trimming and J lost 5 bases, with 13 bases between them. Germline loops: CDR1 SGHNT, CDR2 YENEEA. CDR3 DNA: TGTGCCAGCAGCTTAGTGGCAGGGACGCAAGATACGCAGTATTTT. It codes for CASSLVAGTQDTQYF.

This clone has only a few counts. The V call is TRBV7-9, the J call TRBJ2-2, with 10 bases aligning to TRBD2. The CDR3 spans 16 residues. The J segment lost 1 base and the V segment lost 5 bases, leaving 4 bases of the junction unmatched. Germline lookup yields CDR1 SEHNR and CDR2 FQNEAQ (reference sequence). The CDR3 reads CASSVSSGGNTGELFF. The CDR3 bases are TGTGCCAGCAGCGTTTCTAGCGGGGGGAACACCGGGGAGCTGTTTTTT.

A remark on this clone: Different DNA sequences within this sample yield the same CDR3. CDR3 residues: CASSLGGQTYEQYF. The CDR3 DNA reads as TGCGCCAGCAGTCTTGGGGGACAGACTTACGAGCAGTACTTC. The chain has TRBV5-1 and TRBJ2-7; 7 bases match TRBD1. J was trimmed by 4 bases and V by 5 bases; bases with no gene match: 9. Germline V gives CDR1 SGHRS, CDR2 YFSETQ. This CDR3 comprises 14 residues.

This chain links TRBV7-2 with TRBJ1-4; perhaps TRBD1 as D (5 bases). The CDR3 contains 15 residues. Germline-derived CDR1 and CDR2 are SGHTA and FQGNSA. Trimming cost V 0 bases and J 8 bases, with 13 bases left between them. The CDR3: CASSLAPGSREKLFF. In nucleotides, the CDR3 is TGTGCCAGCAGCTTAGCGCCAGGGAGTCGGGAAAAACTGTTTTTT.

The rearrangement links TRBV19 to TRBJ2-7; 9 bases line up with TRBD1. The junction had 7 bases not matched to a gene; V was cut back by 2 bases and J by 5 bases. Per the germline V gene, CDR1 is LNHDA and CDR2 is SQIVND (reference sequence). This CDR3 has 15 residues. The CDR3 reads CASSITGTGIHEQYF. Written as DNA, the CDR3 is TGTGCCAGTAGTATAACCGGGACAGGGATTCACGAGCAGTACTTC. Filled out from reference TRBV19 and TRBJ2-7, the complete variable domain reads DGGITQSPKYLFRKEGQNVTLSCEQNLNHDAMYWYRQDPGQGLRLIYYSQIVNDFQKGDIAEGYSVSREKKESFPLTVTSAQKNPTAFYLCASSITGTGIHEQYFGPGTRLTVT.

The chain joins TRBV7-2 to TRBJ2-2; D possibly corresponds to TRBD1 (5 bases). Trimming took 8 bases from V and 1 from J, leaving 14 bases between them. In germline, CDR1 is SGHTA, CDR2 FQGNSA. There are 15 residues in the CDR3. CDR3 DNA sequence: TGTGCCAGCGCTAAAACAGGCTTGAACACCGGGGAGCTGTTTTTT. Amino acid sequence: CASAKTGLNTGELFF.